This T cell receptor beta chain was sequenced for a study of blood T cell repertoires in COVID-19. Some clones are missing from TCRdb's copy, which holds only in-frame ones; the method was immunoSEQ multiplex PCR. Of under 100,000 clones in the sample, around 83% were seen once. The CDR3 runs to 13 residues. Trimming left V 4 bases short and J 5 bases short, with 12 bases between. Germline-derived CDR1 and CDR2 are SGHNT and YYREEE (reference sequence). The material sequenced was peripheral blood. This TCR derives from a woman aged 60-75 years with acute or convalescent COVID-19. This sequence joins TRBV5-4 and TRBJ1-1; possibly TRBD1 for D (6 bases). The CDR3 nucleotides read TGTGCCAGCAGCCAAACAGGGAATACTGAAGCTTTCTTT. As protein: CASSQTGNTEAFF.